Listed here are 8 T cell receptor beta chains from one sample, sequenced in a study of molecular identifiers for immune sequencing clone quantification. TCRdb passed the PCR reads through MiXCR, listing each CDR3 protein once. The sample lists about 320,000 distinct CDR3 sequences; roughly 23% were seen once. Source material: naive CD8+ T cells from blood, with Jurkat cell RNA spiked in. Subset here: FACS-sorted CD8+CD4-CCR7+CD45RA+ naive T cells. The receptors were sampled from a human donor in good health. Some libraries in this study had Jurkat cell RNA spiked in.

This clonotype was observed a single time. A much larger clone lies one base from this, so it may be a read error. CDR3 in DNA: TGTGCCAGCAGTTTTGGGGGATCAGAAGAAGAACTGTTTTTT. It encodes CASSFGGSEEELFF. The rearrangement uses TRBV6-5 and TRBJ1-4; tentatively, D is TRBD1 (5 bases). The CDR3 loop spans 14 amino acids. V gave up 4 bases and J gave up 12 bases, with 18 bases separating them. CDR1 is MNHEY, CDR2 SVGAGI, per germline.

There are a few counts of this clonotype. The CDR3 region has the DNA TGTGCCATCAGTGAAGGGGAAACTGAAGCTTTCTTT. Amino acids: CAISEGETEAFF. The gene calls are TRBV10-3 and TRBJ1-1; TRBD1 is a possible D gene (5 bases). CDR3 length equals 12 residues. CDR1 is ENHRY, CDR2 SYGVKD, per germline. The V end was cut by 3 bases, the J end by 5 bases, with 7 bases between.

Remarks on this clonotype: This may be a read error, as it is one base from a much larger clone. The rearrangement joins TRBV19 to TRBJ2-7; D unclear. The germline V gene has CDR1 LNHDA and CDR2 SQIVND (reference sequence). There are 13 residues in the CDR3. The CDR3 reads CASSIWHLDEQCF. In DNA form, the CDR3 reads TGTGCCAGTAGTATTTGGCACCTCGACGAGCAGTGCTTC.

As for this clonotype: A much larger clone differs from this one at a single base, so this may be a read error. This chain links TRBV4-3 with TRBJ1-4; D is ambiguous. Per germline, CDR1 LGHNA and CDR2 YSLEER. This CDR3 region has 15 residues. The CDR3 spells CASNQVLSPNEKLFF. Written as DNA, the CDR3 is TGCGCCAGCAACCAAGTTCTAAGTCCTAATGAAAAACTGTTTTTT.

Points on this clonotype: The CDR3 does not close with the conserved phenylalanine or tryptophan, likely indicating a read error. The rearrangement links TRBV30 to TRBJ2-5; no clear D gene. CDR1 is GTSNPN and CDR2 is SVGIG in the germline V gene (reference sequence). There are 12 residues in the CDR3. V lost 2 bases, J lost 5 bases, and 9 bases lay in between. The CDR3 spells CAWSSGYETQYL. CDR3 DNA: TGTGCCTGGAGTTCTGGGTACGAGACCCAGTACCTC.

CDR3 in amino acids: CASRTAGLAGVDTQYF. The CDR3 DNA is TGTGCCAGCCGGACAGCGGGACTAGCGGGAGTGGATACGCAGTATTTT. The genes are TRBV27 and TRBJ2-3; TRBD2 matches at 14 bases. Germline CDR1 is MNHEY and CDR2 is SMNVEV (reference sequence). J gave up 6 bases and V 8 bases, and 10 bases lay outside the gene matches. This CDR3 comprises 16 residues.

This clonotype was counted many times. This sequence joins TRBV6-5 and TRBJ2-3; no reliable D call. The CDR3 runs 11 residues. V lost 8 bases, J lost 5 bases, and 8 bases lay in between. CDR1 is MNHEY and CDR2 is SVGAGI in the germline V gene. The DNA for the CDR3 is TGTGCCAGCCTACAGTTAGATACGCAGTATTTT. It codes for CASLQLDTQYF.

A note on this clonotype: This may stem from a read error, because a much larger clone lies one nucleotide away. CDR3 sequence (DNA): TGTGCCGGCAGCCAAATAATGGACAGCCAGCCCCAGCATTTT. Its translation: CAGSQIMDSQPQHF. The chain links TRBV3-1 to TRBJ1-5, with a possible D match to TRBD1 (6 bases). The V gene's germline CDR1 is LGHDT and CDR2 YNNKEL (reference sequence). The CDR3 contains 14 residues.